This T cell receptor beta chain was retrieved from a study of T cells expressing NK-cell markers. Looking at the study overall: The authors derived TCR beta repertoires from sorted CD3+CD56+NKG2C+, CD3+CD56+NKG2C- and CD3+CD56-NKG2C+ T cells. Points from the study as a whole: These clonotypes additionally ranked first within the CD3+CD56-NKG2C+ fraction of a few donors. Roughly 1.0-8% of CD8+ T cells in about six donors belonged to dominant NKG2C+ clonotypes.

The CDR3 length is 17 residues. The germline CDR1 and CDR2 sequences are SNHLY and FYNNEI. TCRdb reprocessed the 5' RACE reads; each CDR3 protein has one entry and no DNA is given. Its table lists about 150,000 distinct CDR3 sequences. About this clonotype: Its matching antigen is unknown.

The TCR sequence derives from a man aged 18-75 years in good health. V gene TRBV2 combines with J gene TRBJ2-2; TCRdb proposes TRBD2, but this gene call is untestable without DNA. The sequencing sample was made of blood T cells: a sorted CD56 or NKG2C T cell subset, CD4+ or CD8+ T cells, or bulk PBMC T cells (not recorded which). The CDR3 reads CASSVSSGGPNTGELFF.